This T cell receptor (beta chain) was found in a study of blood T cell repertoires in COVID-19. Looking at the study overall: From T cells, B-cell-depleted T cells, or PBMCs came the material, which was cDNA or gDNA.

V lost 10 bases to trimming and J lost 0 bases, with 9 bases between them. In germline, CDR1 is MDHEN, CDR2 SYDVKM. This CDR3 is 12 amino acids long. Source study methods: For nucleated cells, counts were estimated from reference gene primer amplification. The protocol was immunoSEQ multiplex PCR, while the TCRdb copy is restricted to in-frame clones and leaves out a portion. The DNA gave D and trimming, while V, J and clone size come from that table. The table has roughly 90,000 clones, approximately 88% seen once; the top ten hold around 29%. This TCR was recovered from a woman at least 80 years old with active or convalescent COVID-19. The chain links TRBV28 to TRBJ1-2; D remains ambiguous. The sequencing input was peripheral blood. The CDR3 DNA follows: TGTGCCACCTGCCAGGCTAACTATGGCTACACCTTC. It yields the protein CATCQANYGYTF.